This T cell receptor (beta chain) was captured by sequencing in a study of T cells in Graves' hyperthyroidism and ophthalmopathy. Notes on the study in general: From stable hyperthyroidism, ophthalmopathy was set apart by a 13 V-J model.

In the case of this clonotype: The antigen is unknown.

Ophthalmopathy patients showed a Clinical Activity Score of at least 3, NOSPECS grade of at least 4 and duration under 3 months. Lactation, pregnancy, other autoimmune disease or uncontrolled infection led to exclusion of patients. The CDR3 runs to 20 residues. With 1 base removed from V and 0 bases from J, the gap between germline ends came to 25 bases. The investigators amplified TCR beta CDR3 regions from RNA transcripts. A first-round RT-PCR of the TCR CDR3 used the HTBI primer set. TCRdb processed the multiplex PCR reads anew with MiXCR; each CDR3 protein has one entry. The sample records a few hundred thousand distinct CDR3 sequences, roughly 14% being singletons.

This chain joins TRBV5-7 and TRBJ1-2; D is undetermined. TRBV5-7 counts as an open reading frame of uncertain function. The source of this sequence is a woman between 25 and 40 years old with Graves' ophthalmopathy. The sequencing input was blood. The CDR3 here is CASSLYKDIRVPPSNYGYTF. The CDR3 coding sequence is TGTGCCAGCAGCTTGTATAAAGATATCCGAGTCCCACCCTCTAACTATGGCTACACCTTC.